The 4 T cell receptor beta chains presented below share a single source sample, sequenced in a study of T cell repertoires in cytomegalovirus infection. Using its own MiXCR run on the reads, TCRdb lists one record per CDR3 protein. The table lists some 940,000 distinct CDR3 sequences, approximately 33% of them singletons. No antigens are known for them. The input for sequencing was cultured CD8+ T cells from PBMCs, taken from culture after CMV antigen stimulation. These receptors were taken from a human donor in good health (CMV status not recorded). Some clones in this sample may be carry-over from other donors' samples.

Note on this clonotype: A much larger clone lies one base from this, so it may be a read error. The V gene is TRBV12-3 or TRBV12-4, the J gene TRBJ2-3; D gene unclear. The ends were cut back, 6 bases at V and 5 bases at J, with 15 bases in the middle. The CDR3 covers 14 residues. CDR3 amino acids: CASSPAPHGDTQYF. CDR3 nucleotide sequence: TGTGCCAGCAGCCCTGCCCCTCATGGAGATACGCAGTATTTT.

In its sample, this clonotype was seen a few times. J is TRBJ2-7 and V is TRBV5-5; the match to TRBD1 covers 8 bases. With 2 bases clipped from V and 4 bases from J, the junction kept 8 bases outside the gene matches. This CDR3 contains 15 residues. In germline, CDR1 is SGHKS, CDR2 YYEKEE (reference sequence). CDR3 in DNA: TGTGCCAGCAGCTTTACCCAGGGGGCCCTATACGAGCAGTACGTC. This encodes CASSFTQGALYEQYV.

A word on this clonotype: A read error is possible here, since a much larger clone lies one base away. The chain employs TRBV27 and TRBJ2-3; D is undetermined. Germline loops: CDR1 MNHEY, CDR2 SMNVEV (reference sequence). Deletions cut 3 bases from V and 2 bases from J, with 6 bases between. CDR3 length: 13 amino acids. CDR3 DNA sequence: TGTGCCAGCAGTTTTGTGATCACAGATACGCAGTATTTT. It codes for CASSFVITDTQYF.

This clonotype showed up many times. The J gene is TRBJ1-1, the V gene TRBV12-3 or TRBV12-4, with D perhaps TRBD1 (5 bases). V shed 5 bases and J shed 1 base, with 8 bases lying between them. This CDR3 region has 13 residues. The CDR3, as DNA: TGTGCCAGCAGTGCCGGGGCGAACACTGAAGCTTTCTTT. It specifies CASSAGANTEAFF.